This T cell receptor (beta chain) was observed in a study of T cell responses to AZD1222 COVID-19 vaccine. About the research overall: Pooled in the analysis were second doses at about 4 or about 12 weeks. Broader study findings: Researchers took repertoire samples only after the peak T cell response had come. Recipients of AZD1222 seropositive at baseline numbered only 6 or 7. Vaccine-associated CD4 TCRs ranged over spike, dominating at 160-218 and 743-854.

The germline CDR1 and CDR2 sequences are SGHRS and YFSETQ. The CDR3 totals 17 residues. V gave up 7 bases and J gave up 0 bases, with 17 bases separating them. The table came from immunoSEQ multiplex PCR; TCRdb's copy has only in-frame clones and leaves some out. This table holds around 110,000 clones, 85% to 95% found once. Details on this clone: Its antigen is still unknown.

V usage is TRBV5-1 and J usage is TRBJ2-6; the D is unclear. This receptor was identified in an adult in good health. Specimen: peripheral blood, collected on day 0 of AZD1222 vaccination. As DNA, the CDR3 is TGCGCCAGCGGACCGGGTCTGGCGAGCTCTGGGGCCAACGTCCTGACTTTC. Residues: CASGPGLASSGANVLTF.